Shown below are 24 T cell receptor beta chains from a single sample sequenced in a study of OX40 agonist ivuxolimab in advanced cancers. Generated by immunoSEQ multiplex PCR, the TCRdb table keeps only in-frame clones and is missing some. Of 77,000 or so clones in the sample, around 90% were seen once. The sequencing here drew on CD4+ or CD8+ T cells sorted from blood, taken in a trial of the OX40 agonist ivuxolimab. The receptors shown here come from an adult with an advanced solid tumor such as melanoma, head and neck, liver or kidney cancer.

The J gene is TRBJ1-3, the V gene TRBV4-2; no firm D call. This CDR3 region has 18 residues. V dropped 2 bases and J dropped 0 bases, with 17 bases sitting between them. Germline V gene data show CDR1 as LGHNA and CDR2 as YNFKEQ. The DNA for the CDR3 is TGTGCCAGCAGCCAAAGCGCGGTTCTGAGGGACTCTGGAAACACCATATATTTT. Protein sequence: CASSQSAVLRDSGNTIYF.

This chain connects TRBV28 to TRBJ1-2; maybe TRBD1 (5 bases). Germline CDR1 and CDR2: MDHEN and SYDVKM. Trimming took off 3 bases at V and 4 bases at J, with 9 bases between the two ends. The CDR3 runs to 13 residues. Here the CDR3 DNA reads TGTGCCAGCAGTTTCCCAGGGTTCTATGGCTACACCTTC. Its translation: CASSFPGFYGYTF.

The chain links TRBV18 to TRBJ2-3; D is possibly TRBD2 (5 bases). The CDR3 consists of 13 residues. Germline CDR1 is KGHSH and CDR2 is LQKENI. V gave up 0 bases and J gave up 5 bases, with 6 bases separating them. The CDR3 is CASSPPAGDTQYF. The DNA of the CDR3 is TGTGCCAGCTCACCACCCGCGGGAGATACGCAGTATTTT.

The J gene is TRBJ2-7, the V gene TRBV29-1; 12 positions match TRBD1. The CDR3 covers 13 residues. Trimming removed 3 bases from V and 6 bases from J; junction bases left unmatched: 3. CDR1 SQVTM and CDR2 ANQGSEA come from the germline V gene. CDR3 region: CSVERDRGREQYF. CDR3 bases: TGCAGCGTTGAGAGGGACAGGGGGCGCGAGCAGTACTTC.

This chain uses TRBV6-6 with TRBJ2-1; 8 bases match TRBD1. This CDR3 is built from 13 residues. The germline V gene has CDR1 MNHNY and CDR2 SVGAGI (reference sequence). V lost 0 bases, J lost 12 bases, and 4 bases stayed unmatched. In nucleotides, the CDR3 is TGTGCCAGCAGTTACTCTCTGACAGGGGTGCAGTTCTTC. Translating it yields CASSYSLTGVQFF.

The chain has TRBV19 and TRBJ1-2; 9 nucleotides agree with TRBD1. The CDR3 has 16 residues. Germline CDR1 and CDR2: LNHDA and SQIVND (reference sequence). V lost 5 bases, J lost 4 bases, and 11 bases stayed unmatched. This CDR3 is CASSVYRTGDLYGYTF. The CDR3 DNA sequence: TGTGCCAGTAGTGTATACCGGACAGGGGACCTCTATGGCTACACCTTC. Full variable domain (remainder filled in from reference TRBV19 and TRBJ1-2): DGGITQSPKYLFRKEGQNVTLSCEQNLNHDAMYWYRQDPGQGLRLIYYSQIVNDFQKGDIAEGYSVSREKKESFPLTVTSAQKNPTAFYLCASSVYRTGDLYGYTFGSGTRLTVV.

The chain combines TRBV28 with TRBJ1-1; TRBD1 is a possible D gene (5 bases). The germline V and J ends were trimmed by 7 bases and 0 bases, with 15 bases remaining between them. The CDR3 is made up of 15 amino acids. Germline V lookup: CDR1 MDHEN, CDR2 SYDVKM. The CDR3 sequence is CASTLLTTVNTEAFF. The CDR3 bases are TGTGCCAGCACCCTACTTACGACAGTGAACACTGAAGCTTTCTTT. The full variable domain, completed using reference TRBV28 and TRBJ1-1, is DVKVTQSSRYLVKRTGEKVFLECVQDMDHENMFWYRQDPGLGLRLIYFSYDVKMKEKGDIPEGYSVSREKKERFSLILESASTNQTSMYLCASTLLTTVNTEAFFGQGTRLTVV.

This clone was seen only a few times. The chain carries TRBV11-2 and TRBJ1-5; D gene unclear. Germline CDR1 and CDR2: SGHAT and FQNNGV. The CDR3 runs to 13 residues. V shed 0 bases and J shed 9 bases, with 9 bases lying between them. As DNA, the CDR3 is TGTGCCAGCAGCTTAGATAGGGATCGGCCCCAGCATTTT. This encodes CASSLDRDRPQHF.

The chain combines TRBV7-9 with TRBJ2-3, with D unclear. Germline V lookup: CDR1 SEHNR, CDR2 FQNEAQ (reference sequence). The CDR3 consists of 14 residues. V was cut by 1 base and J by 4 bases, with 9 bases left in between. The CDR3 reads CASSLVLGSDTQYF. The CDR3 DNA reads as TGTGCCAGCAGCTTAGTATTGGGGTCAGATACGCAGTATTTT.

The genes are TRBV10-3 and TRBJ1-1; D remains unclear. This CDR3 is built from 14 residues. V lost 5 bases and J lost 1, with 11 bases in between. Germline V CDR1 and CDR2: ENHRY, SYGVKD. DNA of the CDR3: TGTGCCATCAGTCCGGGCCTTAGGAACACTGAAGCTTTCTTT. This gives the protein CAISPGLRNTEAFF.

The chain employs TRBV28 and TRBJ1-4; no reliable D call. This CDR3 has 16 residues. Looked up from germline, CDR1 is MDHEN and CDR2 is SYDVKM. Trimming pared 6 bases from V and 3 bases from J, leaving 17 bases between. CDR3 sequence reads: CASRTTGVTSNEKLFF. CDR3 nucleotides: TGTGCCAGCAGGACCACTGGCGTCACCTCTAATGAAAAACTGTTTTTT.

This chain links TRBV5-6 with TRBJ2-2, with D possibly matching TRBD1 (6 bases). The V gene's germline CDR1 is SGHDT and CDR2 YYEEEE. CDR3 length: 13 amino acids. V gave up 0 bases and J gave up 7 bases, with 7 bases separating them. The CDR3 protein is CASSLVGGGELFF. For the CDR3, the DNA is TGTGCCAGCAGCTTGGTAGGGGGCGGGGAGCTGTTTTTT.

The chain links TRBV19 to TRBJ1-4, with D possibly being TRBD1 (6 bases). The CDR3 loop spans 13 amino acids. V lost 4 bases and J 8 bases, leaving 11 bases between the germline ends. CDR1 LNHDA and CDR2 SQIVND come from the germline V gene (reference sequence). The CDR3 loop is CASSRQAREKLFF. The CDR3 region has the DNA TGTGCCAGTAGTAGACAGGCTCGGGAAAAACTGTTTTTT. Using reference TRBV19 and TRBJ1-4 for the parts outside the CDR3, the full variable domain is DGGITQSPKYLFRKEGQNVTLSCEQNLNHDAMYWYRQDPGQGLRLIYYSQIVNDFQKGDIAEGYSVSREKKESFPLTVTSAQKNPTAFYLCASSRQAREKLFFGSGTQLSVL.

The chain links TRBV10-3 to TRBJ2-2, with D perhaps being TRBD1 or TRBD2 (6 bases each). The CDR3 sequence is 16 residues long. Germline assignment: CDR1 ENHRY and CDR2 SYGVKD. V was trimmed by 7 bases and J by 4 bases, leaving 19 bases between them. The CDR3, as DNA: TGTGCCATCAAGGAGGGGCCAGGGGAATTCACCGGGGAGCTGTTTTTT. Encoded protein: CAIKEGPGEFTGELFF.

The CDR3: CASSPPGLRNVLTF. Here the CDR3 DNA reads TGTGCCAGCAGCCCCCCGGGCCTTCGAAACGTCCTGACTTTC. The gene calls are TRBV5-8 and TRBJ2-6; D ambiguous. The CDR3 length is 14 residues. Germline V gives CDR1 SGHTS, CDR2 YDEGEE. V was shortened by 4 bases and J by 10 bases, with 15 bases between the two germline ends.

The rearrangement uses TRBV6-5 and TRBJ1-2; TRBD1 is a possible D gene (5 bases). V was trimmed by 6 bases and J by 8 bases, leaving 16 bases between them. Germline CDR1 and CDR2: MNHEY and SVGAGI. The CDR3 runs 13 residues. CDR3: CASRPGQTWGYTF. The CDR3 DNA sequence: TGTGCCAGCAGGCCGGGGCAGACATGGGGCTACACCTTC.

The CDR3 bases are TGTGCCAGCTCACCAATTGGGCAGGGAGGGGAGAACACTGAAGCTTTCTTT. Translation: CASSPIGQGGENTEAFF. The chain is built from TRBV18 and TRBJ1-1, with D perhaps TRBD1 (5 bases). Germline values: CDR1 KGHSH, CDR2 LQKENI. The CDR3 extends over 17 amino acids. V lost 2 bases, J lost 1 base, and 17 bases lay in between.

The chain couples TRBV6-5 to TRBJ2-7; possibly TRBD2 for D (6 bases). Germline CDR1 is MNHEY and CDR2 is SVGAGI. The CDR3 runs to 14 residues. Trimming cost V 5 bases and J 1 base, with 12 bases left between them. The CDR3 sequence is CASSTRAGSYEQYF. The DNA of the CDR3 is TGTGCCAGCAGTACCCGGGCGGGGTCCTACGAGCAGTACTTC.

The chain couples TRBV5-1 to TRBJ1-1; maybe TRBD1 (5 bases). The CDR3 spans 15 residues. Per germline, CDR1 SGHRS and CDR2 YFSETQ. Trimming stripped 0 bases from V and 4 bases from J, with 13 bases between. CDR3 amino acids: CASSLGGIGGTEAFF. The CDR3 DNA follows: TGCGCCAGCAGCTTGGGGGGGATAGGAGGCACTGAAGCTTTCTTT.

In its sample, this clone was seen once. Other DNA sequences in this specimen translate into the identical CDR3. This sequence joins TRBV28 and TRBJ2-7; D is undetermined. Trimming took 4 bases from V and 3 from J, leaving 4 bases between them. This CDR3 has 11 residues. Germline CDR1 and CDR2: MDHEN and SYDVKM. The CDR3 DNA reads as TGTGCCAGCAGTTCATTCTACGAGCAGTACTTC. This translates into CASSSFYEQYF.

CDR3 coding DNA: TGTGCCAGTTTGGCCAGACCGAACACCGGGGAGCTGTTTTTT. Protein sequence: CASLARPNTGELFF. The chain combines TRBV19 with TRBJ2-2; no clear D gene. V was trimmed by 8 bases and J by 0 bases, leaving 10 bases between them. Germline CDR1 is LNHDA and CDR2 is SQIVND (reference sequence). The CDR3 runs to 14 residues.

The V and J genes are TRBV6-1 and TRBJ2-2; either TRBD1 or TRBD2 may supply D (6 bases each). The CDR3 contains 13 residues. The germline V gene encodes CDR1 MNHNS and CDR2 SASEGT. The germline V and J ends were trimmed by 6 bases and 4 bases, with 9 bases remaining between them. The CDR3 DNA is TGTGCCAGCAGCGGGGGCGGCACCGGGGAGCTGTTTTTT. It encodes CASSGGGTGELFF.

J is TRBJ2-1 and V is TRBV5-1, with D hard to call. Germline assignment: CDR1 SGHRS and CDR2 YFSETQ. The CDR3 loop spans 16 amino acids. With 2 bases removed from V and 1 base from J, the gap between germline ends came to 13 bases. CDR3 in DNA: TGCGCCAGCAGCTTAGATCCAGCTGGGTCCTACAATGAGCAGTTCTTC. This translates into CASSLDPAGSYNEQFF.

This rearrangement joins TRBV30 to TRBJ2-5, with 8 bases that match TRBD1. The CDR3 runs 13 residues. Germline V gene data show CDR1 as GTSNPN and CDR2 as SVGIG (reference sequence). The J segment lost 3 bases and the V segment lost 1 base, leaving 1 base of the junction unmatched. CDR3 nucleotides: TGTGCCTGGAGTGCGACAGGGGAAGAGACCCAGTACTTC. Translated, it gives CAWSATGEETQYF.